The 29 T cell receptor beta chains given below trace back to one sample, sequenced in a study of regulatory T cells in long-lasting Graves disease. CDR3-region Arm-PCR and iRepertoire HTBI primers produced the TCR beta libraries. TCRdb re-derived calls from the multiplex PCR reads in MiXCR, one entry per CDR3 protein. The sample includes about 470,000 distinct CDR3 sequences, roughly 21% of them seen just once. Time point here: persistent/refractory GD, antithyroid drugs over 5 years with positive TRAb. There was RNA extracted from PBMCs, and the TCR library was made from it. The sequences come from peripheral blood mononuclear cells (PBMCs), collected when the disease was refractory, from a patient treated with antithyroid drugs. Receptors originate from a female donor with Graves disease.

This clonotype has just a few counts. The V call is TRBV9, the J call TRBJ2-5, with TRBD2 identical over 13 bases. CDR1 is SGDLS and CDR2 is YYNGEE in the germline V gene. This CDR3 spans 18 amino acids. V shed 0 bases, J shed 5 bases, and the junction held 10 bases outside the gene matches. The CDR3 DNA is TGTGCCAGCAGCGTAGGCCACAGACTAGCGGGGGGTAGGGAGACCCAGTACTTC. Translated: CASSVGHRLAGGRETQYF.

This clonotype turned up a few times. The CDR3: CAISESRWTGERQETQYF. CDR3 nucleotide sequence: TGTGCCATCAGTGAGTCCCGATGGACAGGGGAACGCCAAGAGACCCAGTACTTC. The chain employs TRBV10-3 and TRBJ2-5; 9 nucleotides line up with TRBD1. Germline lookup yields CDR1 ENHRY and CDR2 SYGVKD. The V gene end was trimmed by 0 bases and the J gene end by 1 base; junction bases not matched to a gene: 9. The CDR3 has 18 amino acids.

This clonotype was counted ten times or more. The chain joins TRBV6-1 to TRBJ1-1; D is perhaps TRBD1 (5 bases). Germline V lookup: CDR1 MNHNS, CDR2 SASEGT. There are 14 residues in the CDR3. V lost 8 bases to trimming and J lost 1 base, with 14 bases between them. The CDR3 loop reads CASSNPGKNTEAFF. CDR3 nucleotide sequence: TGTGCCAGCTCCAACCCAGGGAAGAACACTGAAGCTTTCTTT.

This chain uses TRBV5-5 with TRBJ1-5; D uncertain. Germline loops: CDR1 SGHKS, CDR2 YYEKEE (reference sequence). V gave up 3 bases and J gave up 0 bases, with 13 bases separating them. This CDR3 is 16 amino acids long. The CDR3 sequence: CASSSGQTYSNQPQHF. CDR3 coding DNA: TGTGCCAGCAGCTCGGGCCAGACCTATAGCAATCAGCCCCAGCATTTT. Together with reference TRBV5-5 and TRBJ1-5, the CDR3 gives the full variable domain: DAGVTQSPTHLIKTRGQQVTLRCSPISGHKSVSWYQQVLGQGPQFIFQYYEKEERGRGNFPDRFSARQFPNYSSELNVNALLLGDSALYLCASSSGQTYSNQPQHFGDGTRLSIL.

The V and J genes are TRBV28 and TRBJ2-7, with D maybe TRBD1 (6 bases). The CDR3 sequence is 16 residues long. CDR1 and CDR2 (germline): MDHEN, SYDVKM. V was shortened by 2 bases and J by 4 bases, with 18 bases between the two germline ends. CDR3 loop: CASSLRGLDRRYEQYF. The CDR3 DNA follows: TGTGCCAGCAGTTTAAGGGGATTGGACAGAAGGTACGAGCAGTACTTC.

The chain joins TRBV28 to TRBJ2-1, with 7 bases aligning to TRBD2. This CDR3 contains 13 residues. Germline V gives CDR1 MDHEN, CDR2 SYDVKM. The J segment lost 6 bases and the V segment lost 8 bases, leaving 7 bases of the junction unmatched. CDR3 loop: CASEAGESNEQFF. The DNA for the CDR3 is TGTGCCAGCGAGGCGGGAGAAAGCAATGAGCAGTTCTTC.

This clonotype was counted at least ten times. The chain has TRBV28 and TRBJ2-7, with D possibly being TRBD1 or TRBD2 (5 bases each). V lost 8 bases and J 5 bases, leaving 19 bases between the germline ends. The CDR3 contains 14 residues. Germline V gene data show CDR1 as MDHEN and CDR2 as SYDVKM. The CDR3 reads CASRSAEGYNEQYF. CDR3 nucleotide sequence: TGTGCCAGCCGTTCAGCTGAGGGGTATAACGAGCAGTACTTC.

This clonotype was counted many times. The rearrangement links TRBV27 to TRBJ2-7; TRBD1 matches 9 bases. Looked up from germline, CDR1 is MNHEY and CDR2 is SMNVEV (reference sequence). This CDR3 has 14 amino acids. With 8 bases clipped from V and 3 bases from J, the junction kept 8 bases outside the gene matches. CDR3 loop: CASATGGLSYEQYF. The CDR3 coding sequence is TGTGCCAGCGCCACAGGGGGCTTGAGCTACGAGCAGTACTTC.

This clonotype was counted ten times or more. CDR3 in DNA: TGTGCCAGCAGTTTAATTTCGGGACTCAATAAGTACACCATATATTTT. This sequence encodes CASSLISGLNKYTIYF. This chain connects TRBV28 to TRBJ1-3; TRBD1 might be the D (5 bases). Trimming removed 2 bases from V and 8 bases from J, with 19 bases in between. Germline CDR1 MDHEN, CDR2 SYDVKM. The length of the CDR3 is 16 residues. Variable domain in full (rest from reference TRBV28 and TRBJ1-3): DVKVTQSSRYLVKRTGEKVFLECVQDMDHENMFWYRQDPGLGLRLIYFSYDVKMKEKGDIPEGYSVSREKKERFSLILESASTNQTSMYLCASSLISGLNKYTIYFGEGSWLTVV.

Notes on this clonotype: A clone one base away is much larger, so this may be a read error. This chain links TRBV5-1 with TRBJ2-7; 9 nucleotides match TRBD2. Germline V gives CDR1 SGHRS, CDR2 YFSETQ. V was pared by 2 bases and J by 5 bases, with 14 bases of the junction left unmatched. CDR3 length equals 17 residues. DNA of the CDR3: TGCGCCAGCAGCTTCGGGGCGACTAGCGGCACCCCACACGAGCAGTACTTC. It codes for CASSFGATSGTPHEQYF.

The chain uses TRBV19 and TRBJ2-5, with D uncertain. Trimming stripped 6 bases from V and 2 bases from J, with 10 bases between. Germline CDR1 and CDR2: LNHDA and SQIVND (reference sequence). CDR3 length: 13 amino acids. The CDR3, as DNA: TGTGCCAGTAGAAGGGCACCTCAAGAGACCCAGTACTTC. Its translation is CASRRAPQETQYF. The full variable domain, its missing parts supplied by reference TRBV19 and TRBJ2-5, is DGGITQSPKYLFRKEGQNVTLSCEQNLNHDAMYWYRQDPGQGLRLIYYSQIVNDFQKGDIAEGYSVSREKKESFPLTVTSAQKNPTAFYLCASRRAPQETQYFGPGTRLLVL.

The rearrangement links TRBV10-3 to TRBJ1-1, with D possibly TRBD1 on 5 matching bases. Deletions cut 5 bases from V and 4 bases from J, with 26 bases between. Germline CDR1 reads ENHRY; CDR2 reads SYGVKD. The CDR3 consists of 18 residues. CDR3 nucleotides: TGTGCCATCAGTCGAGGGACGGCAGGGAGCCCCCGGGGCACTGAAGCTTTCTTT. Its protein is CAISRGTAGSPRGTEAFF.

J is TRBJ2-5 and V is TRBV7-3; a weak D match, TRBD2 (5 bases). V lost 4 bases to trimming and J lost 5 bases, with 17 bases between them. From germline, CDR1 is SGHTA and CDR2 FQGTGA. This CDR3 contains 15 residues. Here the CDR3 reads CASSSIPSPLETQYF. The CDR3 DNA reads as TGTGCCAGCAGCTCAATTCCTAGCCCATTGGAGACCCAGTACTTC.

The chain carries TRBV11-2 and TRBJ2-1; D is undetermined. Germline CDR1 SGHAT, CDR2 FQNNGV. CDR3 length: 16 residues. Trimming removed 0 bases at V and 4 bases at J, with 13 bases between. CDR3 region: CASSLDGGYGYNEQFF. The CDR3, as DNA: TGTGCCAGCAGCTTAGATGGCGGCTACGGGTACAATGAGCAGTTCTTC. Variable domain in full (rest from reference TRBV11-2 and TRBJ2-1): EAGVAQSPRYKIIEKRQSVAFWCNPISGHATLYWYQQILGQGPKLLIQFQNNGVVDDSQLPKDRFSAERLKGVDSTLKIQPAKLEDSAVYLCASSLDGGYGYNEQFFGPGTRLTVL.

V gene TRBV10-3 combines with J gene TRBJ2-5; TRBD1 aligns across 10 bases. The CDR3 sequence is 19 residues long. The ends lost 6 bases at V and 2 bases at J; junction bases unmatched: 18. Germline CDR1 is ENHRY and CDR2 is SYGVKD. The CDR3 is CAISIGTGVFPTKQETQYF. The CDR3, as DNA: TGTGCCATCAGCATCGGGACAGGGGTTTTTCCTACAAAACAAGAGACCCAGTACTTC.

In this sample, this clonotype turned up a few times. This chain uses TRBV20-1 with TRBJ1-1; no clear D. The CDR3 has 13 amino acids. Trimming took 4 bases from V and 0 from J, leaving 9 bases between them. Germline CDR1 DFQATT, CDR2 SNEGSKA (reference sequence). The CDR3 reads CSAIEGLNTEAFF. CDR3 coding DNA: TGCAGTGCTATCGAGGGCCTGAACACTGAAGCTTTCTTT.

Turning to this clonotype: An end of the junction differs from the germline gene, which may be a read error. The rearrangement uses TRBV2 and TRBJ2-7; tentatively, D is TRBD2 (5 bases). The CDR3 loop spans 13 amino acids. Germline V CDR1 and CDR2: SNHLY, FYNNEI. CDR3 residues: CASGEGELDEQYF. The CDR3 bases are TGTGCCAGCGGTGAGGGAGAACTCGACGAGCAGTACTTC.

CDR3 residues: CASSRIGQPPQPQHF. CDR3 sequence (DNA): TGTGCCAGCAGCCGTATAGGACAGCCGCCTCAGCCCCAGCATTTT. J is TRBJ1-5 and V is TRBV3-1; tentative D call: TRBD1 (6 bases). The CDR3 contains 15 residues. V lost 4 bases and J 6 bases, leaving 16 bases between the germline ends. The germline V gene has CDR1 LGHDT and CDR2 YNNKEL (reference sequence).

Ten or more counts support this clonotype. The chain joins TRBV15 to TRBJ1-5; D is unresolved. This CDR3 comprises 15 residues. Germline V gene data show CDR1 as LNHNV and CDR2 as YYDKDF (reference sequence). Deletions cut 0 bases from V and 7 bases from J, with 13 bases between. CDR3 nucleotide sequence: TGTGCCACCAGCAGAGATCTCAGGAACTACCAGCCCCAGCATTTT. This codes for CATSRDLRNYQPQHF.

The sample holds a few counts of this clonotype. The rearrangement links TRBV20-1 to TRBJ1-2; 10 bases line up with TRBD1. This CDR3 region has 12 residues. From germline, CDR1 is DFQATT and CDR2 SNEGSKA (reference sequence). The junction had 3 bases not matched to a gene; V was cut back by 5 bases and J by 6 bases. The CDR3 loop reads CSAYGQGDGYTF. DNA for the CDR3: TGCAGTGCTTATGGACAGGGGGATGGCTACACCTTC.

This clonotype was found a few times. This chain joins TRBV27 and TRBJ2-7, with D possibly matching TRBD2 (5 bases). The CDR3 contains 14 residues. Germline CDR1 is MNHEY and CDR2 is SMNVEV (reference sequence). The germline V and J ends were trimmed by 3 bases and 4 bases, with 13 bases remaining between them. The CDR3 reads CASSLGTGIYEQYF. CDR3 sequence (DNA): TGTGCCAGCAGTTTGGGTACGGGGATTTACGAGCAGTACTTC.

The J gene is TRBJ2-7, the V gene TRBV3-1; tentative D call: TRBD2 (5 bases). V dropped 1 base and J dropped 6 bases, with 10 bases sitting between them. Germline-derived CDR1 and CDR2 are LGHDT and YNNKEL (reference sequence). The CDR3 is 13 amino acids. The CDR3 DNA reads TGTGCCAGCAGCCAAGTTCCGGGATCCGAGCAGTACTTC. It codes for CASSQVPGSEQYF.

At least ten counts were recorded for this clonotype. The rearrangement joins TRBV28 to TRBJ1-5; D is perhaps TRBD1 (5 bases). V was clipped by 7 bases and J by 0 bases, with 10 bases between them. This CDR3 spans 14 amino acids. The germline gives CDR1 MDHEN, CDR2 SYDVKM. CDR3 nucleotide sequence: TGTGCCAGCACACAGGCCTATAGCAATCAGCCCCAGCATTTT. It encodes CASTQAYSNQPQHF.

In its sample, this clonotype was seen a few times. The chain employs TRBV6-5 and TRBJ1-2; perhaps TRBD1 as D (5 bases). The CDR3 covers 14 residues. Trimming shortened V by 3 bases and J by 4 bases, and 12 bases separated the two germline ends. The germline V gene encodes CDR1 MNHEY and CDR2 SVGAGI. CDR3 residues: CASSYQRGSYGYTF. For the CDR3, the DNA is TGTGCCAGCAGTTATCAAAGGGGAAGCTATGGCTACACCTTC.

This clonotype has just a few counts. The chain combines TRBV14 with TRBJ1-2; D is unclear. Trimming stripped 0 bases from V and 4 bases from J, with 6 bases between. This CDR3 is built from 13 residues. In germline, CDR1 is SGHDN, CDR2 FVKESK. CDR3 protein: CASSQDRSYGYTF. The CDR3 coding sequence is TGTGCCAGCAGCCAAGACAGGAGCTATGGCTACACCTTC.

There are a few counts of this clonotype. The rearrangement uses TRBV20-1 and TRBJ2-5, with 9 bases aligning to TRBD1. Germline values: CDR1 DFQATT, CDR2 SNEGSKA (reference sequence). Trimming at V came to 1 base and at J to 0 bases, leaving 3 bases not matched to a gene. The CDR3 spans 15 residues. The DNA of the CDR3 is TGCAGTGCTAGAGGGGACAGGGCGTACCAAGAGACCCAGTACTTC. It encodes CSARGDRAYQETQYF.

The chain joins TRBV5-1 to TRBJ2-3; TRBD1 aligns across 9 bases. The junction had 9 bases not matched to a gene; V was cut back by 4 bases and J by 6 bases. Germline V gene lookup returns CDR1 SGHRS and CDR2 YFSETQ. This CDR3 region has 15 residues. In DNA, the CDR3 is TGCGCCAGCAGCACGGGACAGGGAATTTCGGATACGCAGTATTTT. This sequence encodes CASSTGQGISDTQYF.

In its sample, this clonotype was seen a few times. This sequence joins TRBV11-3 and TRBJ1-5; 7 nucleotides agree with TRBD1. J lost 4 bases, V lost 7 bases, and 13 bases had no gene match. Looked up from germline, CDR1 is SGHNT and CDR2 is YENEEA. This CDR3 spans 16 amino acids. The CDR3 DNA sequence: TGTGCCAGCACCCAACCAGGACAGGCTAGTAATCAGCCCCAGCATTTT. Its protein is CASTQPGQASNQPQHF.

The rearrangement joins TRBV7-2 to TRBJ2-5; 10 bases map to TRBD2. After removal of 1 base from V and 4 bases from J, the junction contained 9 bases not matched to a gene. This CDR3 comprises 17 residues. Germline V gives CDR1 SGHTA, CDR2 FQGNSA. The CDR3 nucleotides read TGTGCCAGCAGCTTAGTAGGAGCGGGGGGGGGGGGAGAGACCCAGTACTTC. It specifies CASSLVGAGGGGETQYF.